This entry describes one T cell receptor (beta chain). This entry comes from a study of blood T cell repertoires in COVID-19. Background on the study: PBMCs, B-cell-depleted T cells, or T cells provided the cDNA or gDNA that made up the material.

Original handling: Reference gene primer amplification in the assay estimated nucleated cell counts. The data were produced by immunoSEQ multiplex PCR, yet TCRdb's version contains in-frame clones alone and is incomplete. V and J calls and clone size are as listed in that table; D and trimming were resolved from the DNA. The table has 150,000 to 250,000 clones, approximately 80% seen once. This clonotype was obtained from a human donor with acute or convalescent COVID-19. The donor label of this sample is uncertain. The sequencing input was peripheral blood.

The CDR3 sequence is CASSLLGTASYEQYF. The CDR3 DNA sequence: TGCGCCAGCAGCTTGTTAGGGACAGCCTCCTACGAGCAGTACTTC. The V gene is TRBV5-1, the J gene TRBJ2-7, with TRBD1 matching 7 bases. The V gene's germline CDR1 is SGHRS and CDR2 YFSETQ. Unmatched junction bases numbered 4, after V lost 1 base and J lost 0 bases. The CDR3 sequence is 15 residues long.